This record covers a single TCR beta chain. Both 60 Vbeta primers and 13 Jbeta primers went into the PCR. The assay was immunoSEQ multiplex PCR, and TCRdb's table has in-frame clones only and misses some. The sample consists of 180,000 or so clones, approximately 84% of them appearing once. The data are from a study of cytomegalovirus exposure and HLA in healthy donors. Germline V gene data show CDR1 as MGHRA and CDR2 as YSYEKL. V lost 0 bases and J lost 1, with 10 bases in between. CDR3 length: 15 residues. The chain couples TRBV4-1 to TRBJ2-7, with D possibly being TRBD1 (5 bases). Sequenced sample: PBMCs. The receptor was isolated from a woman aged 45 to 65 in good health and CMV-seropositive. Here the CDR3 reads CASSQDFRGSYEQYF. CDR3 DNA: TGCGCCAGCAGCCAAGATTTTAGGGGTTCCTACGAGCAGTACTTC.